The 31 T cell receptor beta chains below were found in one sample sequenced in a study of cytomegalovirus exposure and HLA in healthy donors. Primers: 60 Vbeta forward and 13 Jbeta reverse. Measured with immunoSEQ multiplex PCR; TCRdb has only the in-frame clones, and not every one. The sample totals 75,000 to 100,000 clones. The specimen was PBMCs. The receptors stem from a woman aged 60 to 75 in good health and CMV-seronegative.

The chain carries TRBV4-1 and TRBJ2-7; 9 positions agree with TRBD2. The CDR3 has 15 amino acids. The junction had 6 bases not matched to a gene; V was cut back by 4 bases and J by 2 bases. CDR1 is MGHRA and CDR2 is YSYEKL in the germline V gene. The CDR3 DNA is TGCGCCAGCAGCCCTGGACTAGCGAATACCTACGAGCAGTACTTC. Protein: CASSPGLANTYEQYF.

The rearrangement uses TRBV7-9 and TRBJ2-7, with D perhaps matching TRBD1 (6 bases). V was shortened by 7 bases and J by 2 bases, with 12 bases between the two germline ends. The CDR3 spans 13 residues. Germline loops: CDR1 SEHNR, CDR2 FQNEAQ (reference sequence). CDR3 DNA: TGTGCCAGCACTCCGGGACAAACCTACGAGCAGTACTTC. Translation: CASTPGQTYEQYF. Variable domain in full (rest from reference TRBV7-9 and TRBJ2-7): DTGVSQNPRHKITKRGQNVTFRCDPISEHNRLYWYRQTLGQGPEFLTYFQNEAQLEKSRLLSDRFSAERPKGSFSTLEIQRTEQGDSAMYLCASTPGQTYEQYFGPGTRLTVT.

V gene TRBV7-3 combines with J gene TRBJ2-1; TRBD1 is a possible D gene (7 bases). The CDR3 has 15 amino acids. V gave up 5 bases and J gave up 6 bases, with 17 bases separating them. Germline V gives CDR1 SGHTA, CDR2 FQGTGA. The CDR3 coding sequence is TGTGCCAGCAGCCGAACAGGGGAGGTGGGCAATGAGCAGTTCTTC. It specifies CASSRTGEVGNEQFF.

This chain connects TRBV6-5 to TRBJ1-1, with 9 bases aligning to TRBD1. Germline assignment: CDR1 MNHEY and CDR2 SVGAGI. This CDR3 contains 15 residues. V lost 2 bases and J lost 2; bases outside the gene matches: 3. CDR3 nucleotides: TGTGCCAGCAGTTACACGACAGGGGGTAACACTGAAGCTTTCTTT. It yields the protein CASSYTTGGNTEAFF.

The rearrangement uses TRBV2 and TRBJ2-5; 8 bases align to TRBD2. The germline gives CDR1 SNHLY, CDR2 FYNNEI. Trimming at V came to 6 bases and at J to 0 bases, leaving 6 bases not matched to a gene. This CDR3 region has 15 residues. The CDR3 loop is CASRDSGAYQETQYF. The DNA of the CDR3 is TGTGCCAGCAGGGATAGCGGGGCCTACCAAGAGACCCAGTACTTC.

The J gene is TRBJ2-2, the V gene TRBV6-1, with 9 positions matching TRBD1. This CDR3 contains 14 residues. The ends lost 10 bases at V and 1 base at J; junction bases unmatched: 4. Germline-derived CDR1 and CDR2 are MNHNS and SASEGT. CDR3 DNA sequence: TGTGCCACGGGGACAGGGCGGAACACCGGGGAGCTGTTTTTT. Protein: CATGTGRNTGELFF.

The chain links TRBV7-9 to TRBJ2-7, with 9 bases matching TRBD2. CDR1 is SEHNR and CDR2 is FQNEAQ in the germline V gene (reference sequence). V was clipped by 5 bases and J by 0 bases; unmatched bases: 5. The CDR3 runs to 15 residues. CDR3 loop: CASSPEREVSYEQYF. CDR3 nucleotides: TGTGCCAGCAGCCCGGAGCGGGAGGTCTCCTACGAGCAGTACTTC. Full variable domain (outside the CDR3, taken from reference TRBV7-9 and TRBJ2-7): DTGVSQNPRHKITKRGQNVTFRCDPISEHNRLYWYRQTLGQGPEFLTYFQNEAQLEKSRLLSDRFSAERPKGSFSTLEIQRTEQGDSAMYLCASSPEREVSYEQYFGPGTRLTVT.

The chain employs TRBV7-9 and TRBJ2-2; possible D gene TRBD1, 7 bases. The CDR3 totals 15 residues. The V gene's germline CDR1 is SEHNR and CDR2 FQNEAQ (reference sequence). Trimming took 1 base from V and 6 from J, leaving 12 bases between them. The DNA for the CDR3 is TGTGCCAGCAGCTTAGGACAGGGAGGCTCCGGGGAGCTGTTTTTT. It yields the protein CASSLGQGGSGELFF. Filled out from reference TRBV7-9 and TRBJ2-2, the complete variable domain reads DTGVSQNPRHKITKRGQNVTFRCDPISEHNRLYWYRQTLGQGPEFLTYFQNEAQLEKSRLLSDRFSAERPKGSFSTLEIQRTEQGDSAMYLCASSLGQGGSGELFFGEGSRLTVL.

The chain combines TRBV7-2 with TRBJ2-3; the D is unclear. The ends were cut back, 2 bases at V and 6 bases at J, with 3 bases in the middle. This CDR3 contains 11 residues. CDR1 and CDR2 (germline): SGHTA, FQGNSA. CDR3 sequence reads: CASSLPDTQYF. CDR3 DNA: TGTGCCAGCAGCTTACCGGATACGCAGTATTTT.

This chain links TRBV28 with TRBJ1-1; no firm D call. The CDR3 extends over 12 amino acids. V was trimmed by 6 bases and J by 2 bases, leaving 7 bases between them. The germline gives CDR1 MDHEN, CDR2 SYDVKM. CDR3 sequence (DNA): TGTGCCAGCAGCTTCCTAAACACTGAAGCTTTCTTT. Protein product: CASSFLNTEAFF. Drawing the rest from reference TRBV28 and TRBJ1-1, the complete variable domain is DVKVTQSSRYLVKRTGEKVFLECVQDMDHENMFWYRQDPGLGLRLIYFSYDVKMKEKGDIPEGYSVSREKKERFSLILESASTNQTSMYLCASSFLNTEAFFGQGTRLTVV.

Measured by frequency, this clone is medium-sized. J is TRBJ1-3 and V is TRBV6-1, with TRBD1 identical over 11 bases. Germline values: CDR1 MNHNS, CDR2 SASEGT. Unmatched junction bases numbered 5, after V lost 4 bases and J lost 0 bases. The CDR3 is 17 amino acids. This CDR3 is CASSGTGGPSSGNTIYF. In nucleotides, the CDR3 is TGTGCCAGCAGTGGGACAGGGGGCCCGAGCTCTGGAAACACCATATATTTT.

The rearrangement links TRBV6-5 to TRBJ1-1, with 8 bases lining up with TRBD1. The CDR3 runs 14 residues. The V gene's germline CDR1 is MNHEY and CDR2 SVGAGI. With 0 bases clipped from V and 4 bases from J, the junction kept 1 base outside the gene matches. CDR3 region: CASSYSDRGTEAFF. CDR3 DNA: TGTGCCAGCAGTTACTCCGACAGGGGCACTGAAGCTTTCTTT.

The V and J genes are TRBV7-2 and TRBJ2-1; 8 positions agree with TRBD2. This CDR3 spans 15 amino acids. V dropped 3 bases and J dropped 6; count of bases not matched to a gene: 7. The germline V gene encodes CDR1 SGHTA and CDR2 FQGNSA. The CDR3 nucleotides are TGTGCCAGCAGCTTCCTAGCGGGCTTCCCCAATGAGCAGTTCTTC. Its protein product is CASSFLAGFPNEQFF.

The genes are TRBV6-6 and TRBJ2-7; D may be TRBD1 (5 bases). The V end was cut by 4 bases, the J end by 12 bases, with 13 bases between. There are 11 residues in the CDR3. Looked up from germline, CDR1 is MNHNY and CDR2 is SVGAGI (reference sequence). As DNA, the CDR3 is TGTGCCAGCAGTTCCGAGGACACGCGGTACTTC. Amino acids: CASSSEDTRYF.

CDR3 residues: CASSLGSGGVYEQYF. The CDR3 bases are TGTGCCAGCAGCCTGGGGAGTGGGGGGGTATACGAGCAGTACTTC. V and J are TRBV4-2 and TRBJ2-7; 7 nucleotides align to TRBD2. With 4 bases clipped from V and 4 bases from J, the junction kept 10 bases outside the gene matches. CDR3 length equals 15 residues. Looked up from germline, CDR1 is LGHNA and CDR2 is YNFKEQ.

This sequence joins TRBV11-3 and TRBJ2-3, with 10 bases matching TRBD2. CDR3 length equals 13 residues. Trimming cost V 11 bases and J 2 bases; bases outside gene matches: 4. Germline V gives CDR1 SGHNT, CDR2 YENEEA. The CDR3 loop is CALLAGDTDTQYF. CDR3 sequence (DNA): TGTGCCTTGCTAGCGGGAGACACAGATACGCAGTATTTT.

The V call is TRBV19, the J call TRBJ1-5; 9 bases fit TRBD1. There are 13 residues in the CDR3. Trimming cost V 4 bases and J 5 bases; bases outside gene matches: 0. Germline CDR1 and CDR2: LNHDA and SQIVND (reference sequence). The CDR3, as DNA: TGTGCCAGTAGTAACAGGGGGCATCAGCCCCAGCATTTT. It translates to CASSNRGHQPQHF. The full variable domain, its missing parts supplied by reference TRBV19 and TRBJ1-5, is DGGITQSPKYLFRKEGQNVTLSCEQNLNHDAMYWYRQDPGQGLRLIYYSQIVNDFQKGDIAEGYSVSREKKESFPLTVTSAQKNPTAFYLCASSNRGHQPQHFGDGTRLSIL.

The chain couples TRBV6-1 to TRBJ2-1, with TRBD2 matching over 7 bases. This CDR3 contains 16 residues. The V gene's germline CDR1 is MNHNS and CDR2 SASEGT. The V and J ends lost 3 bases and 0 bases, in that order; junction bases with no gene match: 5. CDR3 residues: CASSDRGVRSYNEQFF. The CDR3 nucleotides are TGTGCCAGCAGTGATCGGGGGGTACGCTCCTACAATGAGCAGTTCTTC.

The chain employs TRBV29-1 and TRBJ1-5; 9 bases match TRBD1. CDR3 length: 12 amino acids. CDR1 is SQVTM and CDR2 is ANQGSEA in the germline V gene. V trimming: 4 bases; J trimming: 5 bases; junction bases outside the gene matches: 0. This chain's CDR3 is CSVGQGDQPQHF. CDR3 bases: TGCAGCGTTGGACAGGGGGATCAGCCCCAGCATTTT.

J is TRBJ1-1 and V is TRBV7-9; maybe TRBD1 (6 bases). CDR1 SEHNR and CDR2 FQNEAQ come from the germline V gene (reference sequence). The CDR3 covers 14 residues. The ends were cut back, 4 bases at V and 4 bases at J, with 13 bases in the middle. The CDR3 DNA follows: TGTGCCAGCAGCTATCTACAGGGAACCACTGAAGCTTTCTTT. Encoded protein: CASSYLQGTTEAFF.

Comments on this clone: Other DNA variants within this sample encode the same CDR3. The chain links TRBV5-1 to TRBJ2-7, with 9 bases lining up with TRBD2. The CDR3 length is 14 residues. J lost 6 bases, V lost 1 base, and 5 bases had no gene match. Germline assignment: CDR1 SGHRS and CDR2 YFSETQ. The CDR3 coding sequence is TGCGCCAGCAGCTTGAAGGCGGGAGGGCCCGAGCAGTACTTC. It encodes CASSLKAGGPEQYF. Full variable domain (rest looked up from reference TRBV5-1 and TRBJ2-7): KAGVTQTPRYLIKTRGQQVTLSCSPISGHRSVSWYQQTPGQGLQFLFEYFSETQRNKGNFPGRFSGRQFSNSRSEMNVSTLELGDSALYLCASSLKAGGPEQYFGPGTRLTVT.

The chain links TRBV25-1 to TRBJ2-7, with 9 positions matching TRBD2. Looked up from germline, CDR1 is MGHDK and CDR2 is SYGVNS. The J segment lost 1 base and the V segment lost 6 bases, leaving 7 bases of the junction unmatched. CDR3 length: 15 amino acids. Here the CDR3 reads CASSRLAGTSYEQYF. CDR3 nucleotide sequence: TGTGCCAGCAGCCGGCTAGCGGGGACGTCCTACGAGCAGTACTTC.

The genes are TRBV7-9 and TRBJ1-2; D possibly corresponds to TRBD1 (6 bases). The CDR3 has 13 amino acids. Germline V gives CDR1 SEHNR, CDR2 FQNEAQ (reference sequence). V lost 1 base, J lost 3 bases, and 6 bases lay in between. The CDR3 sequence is CASSLGQDYGYTF. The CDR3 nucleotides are TGTGCCAGCAGCTTAGGACAGGACTATGGCTACACCTTC.

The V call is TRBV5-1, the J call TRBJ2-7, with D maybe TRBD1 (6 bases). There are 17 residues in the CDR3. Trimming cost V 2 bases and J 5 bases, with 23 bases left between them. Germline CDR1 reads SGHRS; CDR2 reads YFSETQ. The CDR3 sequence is CASSFIGQLILMDEQYF. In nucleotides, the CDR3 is TGCGCCAGCAGCTTTATCGGACAGCTTATCCTAATGGACGAGCAGTACTTC.

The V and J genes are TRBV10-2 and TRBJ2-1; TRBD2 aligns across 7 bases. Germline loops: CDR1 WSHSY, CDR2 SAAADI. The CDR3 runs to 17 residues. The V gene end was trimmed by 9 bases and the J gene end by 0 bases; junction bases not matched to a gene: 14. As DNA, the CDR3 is TGCGCCAGTCGGGGGGATAGCGGGCTGAGCTCCTACAATGAGCAGTTCTTC. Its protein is CASRGDSGLSSYNEQFF.

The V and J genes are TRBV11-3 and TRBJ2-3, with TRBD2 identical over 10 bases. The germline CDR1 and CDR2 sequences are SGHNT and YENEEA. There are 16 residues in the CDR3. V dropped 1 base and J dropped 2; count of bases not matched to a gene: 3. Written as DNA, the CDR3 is TGTGCCAGCAGCTTAGGGACTAGCGGAAACACAGATACGCAGTATTTT. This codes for CASSLGTSGNTDTQYF.

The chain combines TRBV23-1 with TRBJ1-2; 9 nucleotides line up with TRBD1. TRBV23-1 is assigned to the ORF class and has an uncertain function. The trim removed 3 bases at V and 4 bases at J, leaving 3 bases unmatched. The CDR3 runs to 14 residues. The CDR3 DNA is TGCGCCAGCAGTCAGTCGGGACAGGGCTATGGCTACACCTTC. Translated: CASSQSGQGYGYTF.

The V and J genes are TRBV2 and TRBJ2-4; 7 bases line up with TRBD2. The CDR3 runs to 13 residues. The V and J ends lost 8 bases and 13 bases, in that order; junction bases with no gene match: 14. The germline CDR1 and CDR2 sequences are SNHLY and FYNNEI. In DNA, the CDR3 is TGTGCCAGCGGTACAAACCGGGGGGAGACACAGTACTTC. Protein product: CASGTNRGETQYF.

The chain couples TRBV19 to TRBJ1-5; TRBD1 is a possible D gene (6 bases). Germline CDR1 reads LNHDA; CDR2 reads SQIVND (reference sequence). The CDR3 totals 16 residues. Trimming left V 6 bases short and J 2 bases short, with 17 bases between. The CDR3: CASSGPTGLGNQPQHF. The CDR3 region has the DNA TGTGCCAGTAGCGGCCCCACAGGGCTCGGCAATCAGCCCCAGCATTTT.

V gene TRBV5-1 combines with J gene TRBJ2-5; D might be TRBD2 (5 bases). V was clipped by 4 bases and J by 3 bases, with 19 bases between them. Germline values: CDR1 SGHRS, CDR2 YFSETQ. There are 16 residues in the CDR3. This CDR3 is CASSIGSGGWEETQYF. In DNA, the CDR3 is TGCGCCAGCAGCATCGGTTCCGGAGGTTGGGAAGAGACCCAGTACTTC.

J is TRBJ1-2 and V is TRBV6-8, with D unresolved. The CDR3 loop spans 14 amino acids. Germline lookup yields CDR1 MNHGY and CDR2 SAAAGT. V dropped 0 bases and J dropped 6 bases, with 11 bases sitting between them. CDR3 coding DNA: TGTGCCAGCAGTTACTCGAGTGTGGTGCATGGCTACACCTTC. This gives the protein CASSYSSVVHGYTF.